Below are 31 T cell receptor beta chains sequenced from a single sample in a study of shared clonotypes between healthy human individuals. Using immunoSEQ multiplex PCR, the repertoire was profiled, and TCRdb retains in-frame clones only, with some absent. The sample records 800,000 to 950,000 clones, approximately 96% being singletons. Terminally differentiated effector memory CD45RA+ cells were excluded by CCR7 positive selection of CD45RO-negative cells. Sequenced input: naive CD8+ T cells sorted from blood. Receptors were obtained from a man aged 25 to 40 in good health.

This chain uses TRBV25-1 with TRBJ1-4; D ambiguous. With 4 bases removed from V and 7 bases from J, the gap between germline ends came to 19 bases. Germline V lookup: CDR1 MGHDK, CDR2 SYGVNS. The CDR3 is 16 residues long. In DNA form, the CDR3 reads TGTGCCAGCAGTGCCAGCTCGGGTGTGGGAACTGAAAAACTGTTTTTT. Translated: CASSASSGVGTEKLFF.

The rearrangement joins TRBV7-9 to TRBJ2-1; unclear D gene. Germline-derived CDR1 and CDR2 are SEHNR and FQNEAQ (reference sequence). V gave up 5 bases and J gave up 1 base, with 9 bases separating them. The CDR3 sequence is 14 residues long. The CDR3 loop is CASSLDASYNEQFF. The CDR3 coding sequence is TGTGCCAGCAGCCTGGACGCTTCCTACAATGAGCAGTTCTTC. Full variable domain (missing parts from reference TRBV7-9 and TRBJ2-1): DTGVSQNPRHKITKRGQNVTFRCDPISEHNRLYWYRQTLGQGPEFLTYFQNEAQLEKSRLLSDRFSAERPKGSFSTLEIQRTEQGDSAMYLCASSLDASYNEQFFGPGTRLTVL.

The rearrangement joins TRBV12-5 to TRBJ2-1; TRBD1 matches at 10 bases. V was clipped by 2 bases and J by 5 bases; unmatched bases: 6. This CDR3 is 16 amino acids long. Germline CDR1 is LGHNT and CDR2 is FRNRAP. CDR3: CASGLSRDRGNNEQFF. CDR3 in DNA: TGTGCTAGTGGTTTGTCGCGGGACAGGGGAAACAATGAGCAGTTCTTC.

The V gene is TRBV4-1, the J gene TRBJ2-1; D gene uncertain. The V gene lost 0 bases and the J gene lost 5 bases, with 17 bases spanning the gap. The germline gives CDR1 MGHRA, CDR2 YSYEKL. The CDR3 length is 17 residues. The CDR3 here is CASSQEALAPVNNEQFF. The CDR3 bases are TGCGCCAGCAGCCAAGAGGCCTTAGCTCCGGTCAACAATGAGCAGTTCTTC.

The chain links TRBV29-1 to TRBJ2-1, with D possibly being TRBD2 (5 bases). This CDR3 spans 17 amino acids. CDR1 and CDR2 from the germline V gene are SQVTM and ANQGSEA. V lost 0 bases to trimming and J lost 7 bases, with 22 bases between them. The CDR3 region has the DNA TGCAGCGTTGAAGATCGGACGCGACAAGACCGAGGGAATGAGCAGTTCTTC. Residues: CSVEDRTRQDRGNEQFF.

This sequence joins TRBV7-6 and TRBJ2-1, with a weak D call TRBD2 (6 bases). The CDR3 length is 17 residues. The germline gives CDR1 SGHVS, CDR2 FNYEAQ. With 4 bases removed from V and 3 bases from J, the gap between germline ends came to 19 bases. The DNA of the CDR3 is TGTGCCAGCAGCTCTTCCCCCCTTGGGACTGGCTACAATGAGCAGTTCTTC. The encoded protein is CASSSSPLGTGYNEQFF.

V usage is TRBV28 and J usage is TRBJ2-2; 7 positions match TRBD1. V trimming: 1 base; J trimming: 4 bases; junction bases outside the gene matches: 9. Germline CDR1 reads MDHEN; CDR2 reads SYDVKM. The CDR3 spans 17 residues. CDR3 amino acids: CASSLSWGQTITGELFF. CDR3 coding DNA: TGTGCCAGCAGTTTATCCTGGGGACAGACAATCACCGGGGAGCTGTTTTTT. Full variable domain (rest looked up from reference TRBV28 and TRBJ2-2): DVKVTQSSRYLVKRTGEKVFLECVQDMDHENMFWYRQDPGLGLRLIYFSYDVKMKEKGDIPEGYSVSREKKERFSLILESASTNQTSMYLCASSLSWGQTITGELFFGEGSRLTVL.

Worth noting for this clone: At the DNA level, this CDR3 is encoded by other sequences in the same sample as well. The CDR3 loop is CASSEGTSGRYEQYF. The CDR3 nucleotides read TGCGCCAGCAGTGAGGGGACTAGCGGGAGATACGAGCAGTACTTC. The rearrangement joins TRBV10-1 to TRBJ2-7; TRBD2 agrees at 14 bases. J lost 4 bases, V lost 2 bases, and 1 base had no gene match. Germline-derived CDR1 and CDR2 are WNHNN and SYGVQD (reference sequence). The CDR3 runs 15 residues.

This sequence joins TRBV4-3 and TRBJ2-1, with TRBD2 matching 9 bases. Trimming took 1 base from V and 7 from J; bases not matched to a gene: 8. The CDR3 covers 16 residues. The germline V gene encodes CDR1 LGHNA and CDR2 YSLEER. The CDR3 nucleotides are TGCGCCAGCAGCCAAGGAGCTAGCGGGAATTTGAATGAGCAGTTCTTC. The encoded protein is CASSQGASGNLNEQFF.

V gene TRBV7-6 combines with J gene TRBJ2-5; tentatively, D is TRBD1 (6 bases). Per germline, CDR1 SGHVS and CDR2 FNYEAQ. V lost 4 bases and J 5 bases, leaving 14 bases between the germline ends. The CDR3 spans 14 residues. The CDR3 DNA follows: TGTGCCAGCAGCTCCGACAGGTTGGACGAGACCCAGTACTTC. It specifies CASSSDRLDETQYF. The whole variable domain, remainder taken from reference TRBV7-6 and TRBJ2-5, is GAGVSQSPRYKVTKRGQDVALRCDPISGHVSLYWYRQALGQGPEFLTYFNYEAQQDKSGLPNDRFSAERPEGSISTLTIQRTEQRDSAMYRCASSSDRLDETQYFGPGTRLLVL.

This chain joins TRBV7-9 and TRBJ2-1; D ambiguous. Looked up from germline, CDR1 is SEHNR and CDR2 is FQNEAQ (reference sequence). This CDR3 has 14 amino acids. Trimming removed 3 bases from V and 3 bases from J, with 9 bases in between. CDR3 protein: CASSLAHLYNEQFF. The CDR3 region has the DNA TGTGCCAGCAGCTTGGCGCACCTCTACAATGAGCAGTTCTTC.

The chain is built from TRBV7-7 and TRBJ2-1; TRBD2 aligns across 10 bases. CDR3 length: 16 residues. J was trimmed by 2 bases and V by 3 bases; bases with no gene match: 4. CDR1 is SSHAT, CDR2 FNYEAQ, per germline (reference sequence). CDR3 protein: CASSLSGRAPYNEQFF. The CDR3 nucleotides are TGTGCCAGCAGCTTGAGCGGGAGGGCACCCTACAATGAGCAGTTCTTC.

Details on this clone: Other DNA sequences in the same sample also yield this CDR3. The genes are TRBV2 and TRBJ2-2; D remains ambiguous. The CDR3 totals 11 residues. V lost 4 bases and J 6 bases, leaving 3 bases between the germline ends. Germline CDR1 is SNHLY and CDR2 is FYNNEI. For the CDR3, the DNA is TGTGCCAGCAGTGGGGCCGGGGAGCTGTTTTTT. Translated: CASSGAGELFF.

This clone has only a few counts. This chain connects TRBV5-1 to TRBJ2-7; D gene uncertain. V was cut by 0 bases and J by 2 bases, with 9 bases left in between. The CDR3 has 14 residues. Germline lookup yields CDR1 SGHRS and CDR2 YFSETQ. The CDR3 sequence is CASSLGHLTYEQYF. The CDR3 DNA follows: TGCGCCAGCAGCTTGGGACATTTAACCTACGAGCAGTACTTC.

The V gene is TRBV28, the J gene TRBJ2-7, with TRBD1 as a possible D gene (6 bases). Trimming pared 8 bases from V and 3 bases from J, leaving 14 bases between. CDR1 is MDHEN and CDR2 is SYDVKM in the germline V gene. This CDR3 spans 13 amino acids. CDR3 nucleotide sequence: TGTGCCAGCGTCAGACAGGATTTCTACGAGCAGTACTTC. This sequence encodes CASVRQDFYEQYF.

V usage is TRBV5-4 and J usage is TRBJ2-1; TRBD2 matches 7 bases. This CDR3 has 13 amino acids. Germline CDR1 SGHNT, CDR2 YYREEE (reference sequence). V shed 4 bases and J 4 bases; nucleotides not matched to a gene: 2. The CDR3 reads CASSGREYNEQFF. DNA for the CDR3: TGTGCCAGCAGCGGGAGGGAATACAATGAGCAGTTCTTC.

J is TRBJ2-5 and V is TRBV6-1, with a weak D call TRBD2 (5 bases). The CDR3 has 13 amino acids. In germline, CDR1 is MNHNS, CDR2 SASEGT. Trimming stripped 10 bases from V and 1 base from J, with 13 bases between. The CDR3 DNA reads TGTGCCATTGCGGACGGGGTCCAAGAGACCCAGTACTTC. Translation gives CAIADGVQETQYF.

CDR3 coding DNA: TGTGCCAGCAGTTACTCGTTGGGGCCGAACACCGGGGAGCTGTTTTTT. Translated, it gives CASSYSLGPNTGELFF. The rearrangement links TRBV6-5 to TRBJ2-2, with a weak D call TRBD1 (5 bases). V was shortened by 0 bases and J by 0 bases, with 8 bases between the two germline ends. Germline loops: CDR1 MNHEY, CDR2 SVGAGI. The CDR3 contains 16 residues.

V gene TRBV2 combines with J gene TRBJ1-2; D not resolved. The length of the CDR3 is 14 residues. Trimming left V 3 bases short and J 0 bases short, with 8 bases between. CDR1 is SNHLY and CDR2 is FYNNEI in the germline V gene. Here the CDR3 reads CASSEAPPNYGYTF. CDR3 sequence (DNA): TGTGCCAGCAGTGAGGCCCCACCTAACTATGGCTACACCTTC.

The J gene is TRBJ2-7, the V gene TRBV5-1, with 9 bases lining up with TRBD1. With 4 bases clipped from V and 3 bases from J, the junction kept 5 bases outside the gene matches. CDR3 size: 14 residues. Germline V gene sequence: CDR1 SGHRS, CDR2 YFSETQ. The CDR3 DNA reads TGCGCCAGCAGCCCTGGGACAGGGAACTACGAGCAGTACTTC. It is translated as CASSPGTGNYEQYF. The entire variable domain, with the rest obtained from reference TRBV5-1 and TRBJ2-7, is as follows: KAGVTQTPRYLIKTRGQQVTLSCSPISGHRSVSWYQQTPGQGLQFLFEYFSETQRNKGNFPGRFSGRQFSNSRSEMNVSTLELGDSALYLCASSPGTGNYEQYFGPGTRLTVT.

The CDR3 DNA reads as TGTGCCAGCAGTTTTCGGGGTGGCGGGAGCACAGATACGCAGTATTTT. This sequence encodes CASSFRGGGSTDTQYF. This sequence joins TRBV6-4 and TRBJ2-3; D might be TRBD2 (5 bases). There are 16 residues in the CDR3. Trimming cost V 5 bases and J 0 bases, with 15 bases left between them. Germline V gene lookup returns CDR1 MRHNA and CDR2 SNTAGT.

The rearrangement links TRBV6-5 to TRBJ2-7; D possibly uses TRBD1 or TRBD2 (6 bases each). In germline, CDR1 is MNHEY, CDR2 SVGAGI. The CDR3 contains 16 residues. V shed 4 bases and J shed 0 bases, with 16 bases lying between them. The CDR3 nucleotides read TGTGCCAGCAGTTCGATAGGGGGGCTTAACTCCTACGAGCAGTACTTC. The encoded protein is CASSSIGGLNSYEQYF.

CDR3 in amino acids: CASSANGERARTDTQYF. The CDR3 coding sequence is TGTGCCAGCAGCGCAAATGGGGAGCGGGCCCGCACAGATACGCAGTATTTT. This chain connects TRBV9 to TRBJ2-3; TRBD2 is a possible D gene (6 bases). V lost 3 bases and J lost 1, with 18 bases in between. This CDR3 has 17 residues. Germline V gives CDR1 SGDLS, CDR2 YYNGEE.

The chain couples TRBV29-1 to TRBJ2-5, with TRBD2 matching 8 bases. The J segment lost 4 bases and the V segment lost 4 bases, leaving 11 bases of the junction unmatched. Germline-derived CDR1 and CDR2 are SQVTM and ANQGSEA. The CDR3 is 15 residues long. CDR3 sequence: CSVVPSGSTGETQYF. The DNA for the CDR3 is TGCAGCGTTGTACCCAGCGGGAGTACCGGAGAGACCCAGTACTTC.

The chain's CDR3 is CASNTGTGVWREDTGELFF. CDR3 DNA: TGTGCCAGCAACACCGGGACAGGGGTCTGGCGGGAAGACACCGGGGAGCTGTTTTTT. The chain employs TRBV28 and TRBJ2-2, with 10 bases aligning to TRBD1. Germline V gene lookup returns CDR1 MDHEN and CDR2 SYDVKM. CDR3 length equals 19 residues. Trimming cost V 7 bases and J 3 bases; bases outside gene matches: 17.

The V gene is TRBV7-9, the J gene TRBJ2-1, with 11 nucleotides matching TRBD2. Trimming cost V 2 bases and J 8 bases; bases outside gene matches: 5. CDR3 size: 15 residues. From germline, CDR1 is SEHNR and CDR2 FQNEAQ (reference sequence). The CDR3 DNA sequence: TGTGCCAGCAGCTTAACTAGCGGGAGTATTGATGAGCAGTTCTTC. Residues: CASSLTSGSIDEQFF. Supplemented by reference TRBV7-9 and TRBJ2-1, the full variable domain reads DTGVSQNPRHKITKRGQNVTFRCDPISEHNRLYWYRQTLGQGPEFLTYFQNEAQLEKSRLLSDRFSAERPKGSFSTLEIQRTEQGDSAMYLCASSLTSGSIDEQFFGPGTRLTVL.

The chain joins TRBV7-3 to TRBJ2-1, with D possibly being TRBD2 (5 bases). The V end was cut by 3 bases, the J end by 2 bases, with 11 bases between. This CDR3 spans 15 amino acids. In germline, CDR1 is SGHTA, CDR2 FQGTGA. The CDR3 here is CASSLSSRTYNEQFF. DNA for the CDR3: TGTGCCAGCAGCTTGTCTAGCCGTACCTACAATGAGCAGTTCTTC.

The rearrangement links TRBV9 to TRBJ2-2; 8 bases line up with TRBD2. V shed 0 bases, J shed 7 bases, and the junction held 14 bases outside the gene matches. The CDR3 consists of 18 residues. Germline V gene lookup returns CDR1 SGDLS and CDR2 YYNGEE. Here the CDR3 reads CASSVAGRSGRLDGELFF. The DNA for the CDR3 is TGTGCCAGCAGCGTAGCTGGAAGGAGCGGGAGATTAGACGGGGAGCTGTTTTTT.

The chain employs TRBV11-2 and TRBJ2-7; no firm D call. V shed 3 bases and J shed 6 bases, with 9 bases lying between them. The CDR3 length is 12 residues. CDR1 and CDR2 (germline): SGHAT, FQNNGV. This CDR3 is CASSFLDSEQYF. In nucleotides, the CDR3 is TGTGCCAGCAGCTTCCTGGATAGCGAGCAGTACTTC.

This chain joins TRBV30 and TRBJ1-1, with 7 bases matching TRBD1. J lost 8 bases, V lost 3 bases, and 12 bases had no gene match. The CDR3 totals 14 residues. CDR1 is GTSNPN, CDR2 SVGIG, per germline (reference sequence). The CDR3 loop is CAWRVPGTALEAFF. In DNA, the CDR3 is TGTGCCTGGAGAGTACCCGGGACAGCTCTGGAAGCTTTCTTT.

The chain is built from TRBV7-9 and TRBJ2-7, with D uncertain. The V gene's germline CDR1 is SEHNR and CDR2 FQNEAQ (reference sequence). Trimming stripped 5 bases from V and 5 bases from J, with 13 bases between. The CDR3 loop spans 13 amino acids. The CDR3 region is CASSQDQSDEQYF. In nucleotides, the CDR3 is TGTGCCAGCAGCCAAGACCAATCAGACGAGCAGTACTTC.